This record concerns one T cell receptor beta chain sequence. Germline loops: CDR1 SGHNT, CDR2 YYREEE (reference sequence). CDR3 length equals 15 residues. V was pared by 0 bases and J by 2 bases, with 11 bases between. Participants were aged 18 to 89 years from roughly 26 US areas. Participant reports of clinical history set cohort assignment. This specimen belongs to a study of blood T cell repertoires in COVID-19. Study-wide context: Samples came from the United States, Italy and Spain, spanning acute and convalescent COVID-19.

As originally analysed: Quantification of nucleated cells was approximated via reference gene primer amplification. Clones were read by immunoSEQ multiplex PCR, and TCRdb kept only the in-frame ones, dropping some. That table supplies the V and J calls and clone size; D and trimming were determined from the DNA. The sample carries roughly 300,000 clones, approximately 90% recorded once. The chain combines TRBV5-4 with TRBJ1-2; unclear D gene. The clonotype comes from a woman aged 35 to 49 with acute COVID-19. Sequenced: PBMCs or T cells enriched from blood (not recorded which). The CDR3 spells CASSLAQVSNYGYTF. CDR3 DNA sequence: TGTGCCAGCAGCTTGGCCCAGGTCTCGAACTATGGCTACACCTTC.